The next 14 T cell receptor beta chains were all read from a single sample in a study of Tregs in tolerant kidney transplant recipients. Some clones are missing from TCRdb's copy, which holds only in-frame ones; the method was immunoSEQ multiplex PCR. The ten most abundant clones cover roughly 25% of a sample with about 11,000 clones. Related graft donors supplied nonmyeloablative bone marrow transplants, and mixed chimerism was transient. The sample consisted of CD8+ T cells from blood (PBMCs), taken 24 months after the transplant. These receptor sequences come from a human patient who received a combined kidney and bone marrow transplant. Some T cells may be supplied by the graft donor.

The sequenced CDR3 bases are TGTGCCAGTAGTCCTGGACAGGGAAACGGGGAG. The encoded protein is CASSPGQGNGE. The whole CDR3 is CASSPGQGNGELFF. The chain employs TRBV19 and TRBJ2-2, with 8 bases lining up with TRBD1. The DNA ends 3 residues before the CDR3 does, and the rest of the CDR3 is filled in from the germline J gene. This CDR3 is built from 14 residues. The junction had 6 bases not matched to a gene; V was cut back by 5 bases and J by 7 bases. CDR1 and CDR2 from the germline V gene are LNHDA and SQIVND (reference sequence).

For this clone: The sequenced fragment ends 3 residues before the CDR3 boundary, so the rest is inferred from the germline J gene. This chain connects TRBV11-2 to TRBJ2-7, with TRBD2 matching 9 bases. The CDR3 contains 15 residues. In germline, CDR1 is SGHAT, CDR2 FQNNGV. J was trimmed by 4 bases and V by 6 bases; bases with no gene match: 10. CDR3 sequence: CASSQEPGLAYEQYF. The sequenced CDR3 bases are TGTGCCAGCAGTCAAGAACCGGGACTAGCTTACGAG.

Remarks on this clone: The sequenced fragment ends 3 residues before the CDR3 boundary, so the rest is inferred from the germline J gene. This chain links TRBV29-1 with TRBJ2-7; the D gene is possibly TRBD1 (6 bases). Per germline, CDR1 SQVTM and CDR2 ANQGSEA. The CDR3 sequence is 13 residues long. Trimming cost V 4 bases and J 0 bases, with 10 bases left between them. CDR3 protein: CSVVGGDSYEQYF. The part of the CDR3 DNA that was read is TGCAGCGTTGTAGGGGGAGACTCCTACGAG.

On this clone itself: The CDR3 extends 3 residues past the end of the read, so its final part is completed from the germline J gene. J is TRBJ2-7 and V is TRBV13; 12 nucleotides line up with TRBD1. V was pared by 6 bases and J by 1 base, with 4 bases of the junction left unmatched. Germline V gene data show CDR1 as PRHDT and CDR2 as FYEKMQ (reference sequence). The CDR3 length is 15 residues. CDR3 in amino acids: CASSRDRGQSYEQYF. CDR3 DNA (partial): TGTGCCAGCAGTCGGGACAGGGGGCAATCCTACGAG. The full variable domain, its missing parts supplied by reference TRBV13 and TRBJ2-7, is AAGVIQSPRHLIKEKRETATLKCYPIPRHDTVYWYQQGPGQDPQFLISFYEKMQSDKGSIPDRFSAQQFSDYHSELNMSSLELGDSALYFCASSRDRGQSYEQYFGPGTRLTVT.

Concerning this clone itself: The sequence runs out 3 residues before the end of the CDR3; the remainder is reconstructed from the germline J gene. The chain links TRBV30 to TRBJ2-1, with a tentative D call TRBD1 (7 bases). The CDR3 consists of 15 residues. The germline CDR1 and CDR2 sequences are GTSNPN and SVGIG (reference sequence). The germline V and J ends were trimmed by 0 bases and 2 bases, with 11 bases remaining between them. Incomplete CDR3 DNA: TGTGCCTGGAGTGTAGGCAGGGGGGCCTACAATGAG. Amino acid sequence: CAWSVGRGAYNE. The CDR3 in its entirety is CAWSVGRGAYNEQFF.

Worth noting for this clone: The CDR3 end is not reached by the read, which stops 3 residues before it; the germline J gene fills it in. This chain uses TRBV19 with TRBJ2-4; TRBD2 aligns across 13 bases. CDR1 and CDR2 from the germline V gene are LNHDA and SQIVND (reference sequence). The V and J ends lost 6 bases and 0 bases, in that order; junction bases with no gene match: 5. The CDR3 consists of 17 residues. The sequenced CDR3 bases are TGTGCCAGTAGCCCCGGGACTAGCGGGGTAGCCAAAAACATT. It translates to CASSPGTSGVAKNI. The full CDR3 protein is CASSPGTSGVAKNIQYF.

Regarding this clone: Sequencing ends 3 residues short of the CDR3 end; the germline J gene provides the rest. The chain is built from TRBV19 and TRBJ1-1, with D possibly TRBD1 on 5 matching bases. Trimming took off 3 bases at V and 4 bases at J, with 9 bases between the two ends. CDR1 and CDR2 (germline): LNHDA, SQIVND (reference sequence). The CDR3 spans 13 residues. The sequenced part of the CDR3 DNA is TGTGCCAGTAGTATCCAGGGAAGCACTGAA. It encodes CASSIQGSTE. The complete CDR3 protein is CASSIQGSTEAFF.

In the case of this clone: Read sequence stops 3 residues before the CDR3 end, and the germline J gene provides the missing end. This chain uses TRBV12-3 or TRBV12-4 with TRBJ2-2; a possible D gene is TRBD1 (6 bases). V was cut by 3 bases and J by 4 bases, with 12 bases left in between. The CDR3 sequence is 15 residues long. The CDR3 spells CASSFRDTATGELFF. The DNA read from the CDR3 is TGTGCCAGCAGTTTTAGGGACACGGCCACCGGGGAG.

As to this clone: Read data end 3 residues before the CDR3 end; the end is taken from the germline J gene. The V call is TRBV7-3, the J call TRBJ2-7; 9 bases agree with TRBD2. CDR3 size: 15 residues. Germline V gives CDR1 SGHTA, CDR2 FQGTGA. The trim removed 5 bases at V and 4 bases at J, leaving 9 bases unmatched. CDR3 sequence: CASSLFSGRAYEQYF. CDR3 bases read: TGTGCCAGCAGCCTCTTTAGCGGGAGAGCGTACGAG.

Worth noting for this clone: The read ends 3 residues shy of where the CDR3 ends; the end is completed using the germline J gene. V is TRBV4-1 and J is TRBJ1-1, with TRBD1 matching over 11 bases. Germline V lookup: CDR1 MGHRA, CDR2 YSYEKL. The length of the CDR3 is 15 residues. CDR3 bases read: TGCGCCAGCAGCCAAGAGGGACAGGGGGTAAGGGGG. It translates to CASSQEGQGVRG. The whole CDR3 sequence reads CASSQEGQGVRGAFF.

Comment on this clone: The read terminates 3 residues before the CDR3 end, so the remaining end is supplied by the germline J gene. The rearrangement uses TRBV5-4 and TRBJ2-2; 7 bases match TRBD1. The V and J ends lost 2 bases and 7 bases, in that order; junction bases with no gene match: 5. CDR1 and CDR2 from the germline V gene are SGHNT and YYREEE (reference sequence). The CDR3 contains 14 residues. The DNA read from the CDR3 is TGTGCCAGCAGCTTCAGGGGGTACGGCGGGGAG. Translating gives CASSFRGYGGE. The complete CDR3 sequence is CASSFRGYGGELFF.

Notes on this clone: The CDR3 end falls 3 residues outside the read, so it is completed with the germline J gene. The chain is built from TRBV19 and TRBJ2-7; D is perhaps TRBD2 (5 bases). Germline assignment: CDR1 LNHDA and CDR2 SQIVND (reference sequence). V was cut by 5 bases and J by 0 bases, with 11 bases left in between. The CDR3 contains 14 residues. CDR3 residues: CASSSQRTSYEQYF. The CDR3 bases that were read are TGTGCCAGTAGTTCCCAGCGGACCTCCTACGAG. Using reference TRBV19 and TRBJ2-7 for the parts outside the CDR3, the full variable domain is DGGITQSPKYLFRKEGQNVTLSCEQNLNHDAMYWYRQDPGQGLRLIYYSQIVNDFQKGDIAEGYSVSREKKESFPLTVTSAQKNPTAFYLCASSSQRTSYEQYFGPGTRLTVT.

Note on this clone: Sequencing ends 3 residues short of the CDR3 end; the germline J gene provides the rest. The chain joins TRBV19 to TRBJ2-5; 7 nucleotides agree with TRBD2. The CDR3 is 14 amino acids. From germline, CDR1 is LNHDA and CDR2 SQIVND (reference sequence). V gave up 3 bases and J gave up 5 bases; unmatched junction bases: 6. The sequenced part of the CDR3 DNA is TGTGCCAGTAGTATCTCGGGGGGTTGGGAGACC. Protein: CASSISGGWET. The whole CDR3 reads CASSISGGWETQYF.

In regard to this clone: The read finishes 3 residues shy of the CDR3 end, and the germline J gene is used to complete it. J is TRBJ1-1 and V is TRBV18, with 10 bases that match TRBD1. The CDR3 covers 15 residues. CDR1 and CDR2 from the germline V gene are KGHSH and LQKENI. CDR3 residues: CASSLAGQGTGVAFF. The sequenced part of the CDR3 DNA is TGTGCCAGCTCACTGGCGGGACAGGGGACTGGCGTG.